The 30 T cell receptor beta chains reported below all come from one sample, sequenced in a study of glioma-infiltrating T cells after dendritic cell vaccination. Indicated time point: after dendritic cell vaccination, including at tumor progression/relapse. Data came from immunoSEQ multiplex PCR; TCRdb stores just in-frame clones and leaves some out. The sample contains some 78,000 clones, 85% of which appear only once. The specimen comprised blood, sampled after dendritic cell vaccination. Receptor source: a human donor with glioblastoma.

The chain combines TRBV5-1 with TRBJ2-7; 9 bases line up with TRBD2. The germline V gene encodes CDR1 SGHRS and CDR2 YFSETQ. Unmatched junction bases numbered 2, after V lost 1 base and J lost 3 bases. The CDR3 runs to 14 residues. CDR3 residues: CASSLQTSGYEQYF. CDR3 nucleotide sequence: TGCGCCAGCAGCTTGCAGACTAGCGGCTACGAGCAGTACTTC.

The V gene is TRBV5-1, the J gene TRBJ2-1; 9 bases are shared with TRBD2. The CDR3 sequence is 17 residues long. Germline trimming cut 4 bases from V and 0 bases from J; bases unmatched to any gene: 8. CDR1 and CDR2 from the germline V gene are SGHRS and YFSETQ. The CDR3 DNA reads as TGCGCCAGCAGCCTACCGCAACTAGCGGGCTCCTACAATGAGCAGTTCTTC. The encoded protein is CASSLPQLAGSYNEQFF.

To note about this clone: Relative to the germline gene, one junction end is altered; a read error may explain this. The chain carries TRBV6-1 and TRBJ2-1, with TRBD2 matching 10 bases. The V gene's germline CDR1 is MNHNS and CDR2 SASEGT. The CDR3 runs to 15 residues. The CDR3 loop reads CASREAGGPNNEQFF. Written as DNA, the CDR3 is TGTGCCAGCAGGGAAGCGGGAGGGCCCAACAATGAGCAGTTCTTC.

The chain couples TRBV10-1 to TRBJ1-5; D not resolved. Germline CDR1 is WNHNN and CDR2 is SYGVQD (reference sequence). V lost 9 bases, J lost 0 bases, and 12 bases lay in between. The CDR3 length is 14 residues. DNA for the CDR3: TGCGCCAGGAGCGGCACCTATAGCAATCAGCCCCAGCATTTT. Its protein is CARSGTYSNQPQHF.

The CDR3 protein is CASSLSAGVRYYEQYF. For the CDR3, the DNA is TGTGCCAGCAGTTTATCGGCGGGAGTCCGATACTACGAGCAGTACTTC. The chain links TRBV28 to TRBJ2-7; 7 bases align to TRBD2. The CDR3 sequence is 16 residues long. Germline values: CDR1 MDHEN, CDR2 SYDVKM. The ends lost 1 base at V and 3 bases at J; junction bases unmatched: 9.

The chain has TRBV6-5 and TRBJ1-2; tentatively, D is TRBD1 (5 bases). V lost 2 bases and J 2 bases, leaving 6 bases between the germline ends. The CDR3 covers 13 residues. CDR1 MNHEY and CDR2 SVGAGI come from the germline V gene. CDR3 sequence: CASSYGANYGYTF. CDR3 DNA sequence: TGTGCCAGCAGTTACGGGGCAAACTATGGCTACACCTTC.

This clone appeared once. V is TRBV7-8 and J is TRBJ2-1; 9 bases line up with TRBD2. Germline V gives CDR1 SGHVS, CDR2 FQNEAQ. The CDR3 runs 16 residues. After removal of 6 bases from V and 6 bases from J, the junction contained 12 bases not matched to a gene. CDR3 coding DNA: TGTGCCAGCAGTCCGGCCAGGCGGGAGGGCGGCAATGAGCAGTTCTTC. Protein: CASSPARREGGNEQFF.

The rearrangement links TRBV6-1 to TRBJ2-7; D perhaps matches TRBD1 (5 bases). Per germline, CDR1 MNHNS and CDR2 SASEGT. This CDR3 has 14 amino acids. V lost 3 bases and J lost 0, with 9 bases in between. The CDR3 is CASSDRRVSYEQYF. In nucleotides, the CDR3 is TGTGCCAGCAGTGACCGCAGGGTCTCCTACGAGCAGTACTTC.

The CDR3 nucleotides read TGTGCCAGCAGCTCCGTGGGGACTAGCGGGAGGGACATTCAGTACTTC. Protein product: CASSSVGTSGRDIQYF. The V gene is TRBV2, the J gene TRBJ2-4; 16 positions agree with TRBD2. There are 16 residues in the CDR3. V lost 6 bases to trimming and J lost 8 bases; unmatched junction nucleotides: 7. CDR1 is SNHLY, CDR2 FYNNEI, per germline.

The V call is TRBV30, the J call TRBJ1-1, with D perhaps TRBD1 (6 bases). The CDR3 length is 14 residues. With 4 bases removed from V and 0 bases from J, the gap between germline ends came to 12 bases. The germline gives CDR1 GTSNPN, CDR2 SVGIG (reference sequence). CDR3 in amino acids: CAWTPGHLNTEAFF. DNA of the CDR3: TGTGCCTGGACCCCGGGACACCTGAACACTGAAGCTTTCTTT.

The gene calls are TRBV9 and TRBJ1-6, with a possible D match to TRBD1 (5 bases). Per the germline V gene, CDR1 is SGDLS and CDR2 is YYNGEE. This CDR3 is 14 amino acids long. The V end was cut by 0 bases, the J end by 10 bases, with 11 bases between. CDR3 bases: TGTGCCAGCAGCGTAGGGGGGGGTAACTCACCCCTCCACTTT. Translated, it gives CASSVGGGNSPLHF.

The chain links TRBV27 to TRBJ1-5, with TRBD1 matching 8 bases. The CDR3 is 14 amino acids. V lost 8 bases to trimming and J lost 4 bases; unmatched junction nucleotides: 7. Germline-derived CDR1 and CDR2 are MNHEY and SMNVEV (reference sequence). CDR3 in DNA: TGTGCCAGCGGACAGACAGGGGCGAATCAGCCCCAGCATTTT. This sequence encodes CASGQTGANQPQHF.

As for this clone: One end of the junction is discordant with germline, which a read error may explain. The V and J genes are TRBV7-6 and TRBJ1-2; 9 bases are shared with TRBD1. This CDR3 region has 13 residues. The germline CDR1 and CDR2 sequences are SGHVS and FNYEAQ. CDR3 nucleotide sequence: TGTGCCAGCAGCTGGGTGACAGGGGGTCTCCTGGCCTTC. Translation: CASSWVTGGLLAF.

The chain joins TRBV28 to TRBJ2-6, with D possibly being TRBD1 (5 bases). Germline V gene sequence: CDR1 MDHEN, CDR2 SYDVKM. The CDR3 extends over 16 amino acids. V dropped 7 bases and J dropped 1 base, with 14 bases sitting between them. The CDR3 sequence is CASKPSGQSGANVLTF. The CDR3 bases are TGTGCCAGCAAGCCCTCCGGACAATCTGGGGCCAACGTCCTGACTTTC.

The V and J genes are TRBV7-2 and TRBJ1-3; 7 bases are shared with TRBD1. V was pared by 1 base and J by 0 bases, with 12 bases of the junction left unmatched. In germline, CDR1 is SGHTA, CDR2 FQGNSA. The CDR3 is made up of 19 amino acids. CDR3 sequence (DNA): TGTGCCAGCAGCTTAGTATCCGGGGGGGACAGACTCTCTGGAAACACCATATATTTT. Amino acid sequence: CASSLVSGGDRLSGNTIYF.

About this clone itself: A read error may account for a junction end that differs from germline. Distinct nucleotide sequences in the sample also encode this CDR3. The chain joins TRBV7-8 to TRBJ2-7, with 11 bases identical to TRBD1. The CDR3 length is 17 residues. Germline V gene sequence: CDR1 SGHVS, CDR2 FQNEAQ. The CDR3 DNA follows: TGTGCCAGCAGTTTAGGGACAGGGGGTTTGCTGTCCTACGAGCAGTACTTC. Protein sequence: CASSLGTGGLLSYEQYF.

The rearrangement links TRBV18 to TRBJ1-1; 7 bases are shared with TRBD1. The germline V gene encodes CDR1 KGHSH and CDR2 LQKENI. V gave up 4 bases and J gave up 2 bases; unmatched junction bases: 10. This CDR3 spans 16 amino acids. The DNA of the CDR3 is TGTGCCAGCTCACTATGGACAGGAGATATCAACACTGAAGCTTTCTTT. Translated: CASSLWTGDINTEAFF.

The V gene is TRBV4-1, the J gene TRBJ1-5, with D perhaps matching TRBD1 (6 bases). Trimming took 4 bases from V and 1 from J, leaving 14 bases between them. CDR1 is MGHRA and CDR2 is YSYEKL in the germline V gene. CDR3 length: 16 amino acids. The CDR3 DNA follows: TGCGCCAGCAGCCCCCTGGGGGGGGCAAGCAATCAGCCCCAGCATTTT. It translates to CASSPLGGASNQPQHF.

The chain joins TRBV30 to TRBJ2-3, with 10 bases identical to TRBD2. CDR3 length: 15 residues. V lost 2 bases and J lost 2; bases outside the gene matches: 4. Germline V lookup: CDR1 GTSNPN, CDR2 SVGIG (reference sequence). The CDR3 sequence is CAWSNGLAVTDTQYF. The CDR3 DNA reads as TGTGCCTGGAGTAACGGACTAGCGGTCACAGATACGCAGTATTTT. The variable domain in full, with the rest retrieved from reference TRBV30 and TRBJ2-3, is SQTIHQWPATLVQPVGSPLSLECTVEGTSNPNLYWYRQAAGRGLQLLFYSVGIGQISSEVPQNLSASRPQDRQFILSSKKLLLSDSGFYLCAWSNGLAVTDTQYFGPGTRLTVL.

The rearrangement uses TRBV9 and TRBJ1-1; D may be TRBD1 (5 bases). Trimming left V 2 bases short and J 4 bases short, with 9 bases between. This CDR3 is built from 13 residues. Germline-derived CDR1 and CDR2 are SGDLS and YYNGEE. The CDR3 nucleotides are TGTGCCAGCAGCGTTCAGGGCGGCACTGAAGCTTTCTTT. The encoded protein is CASSVQGGTEAFF. The whole variable domain, remainder taken from reference TRBV9 and TRBJ1-1, is DSGVTQTPKHLITATGQRVTLRCSPRSGDLSVYWYQQSLDQGLQFLIQYYNGEERAKGNILERFSAQQFPDLHSELNLSSLELGDSALYFCASSVQGGTEAFFGQGTRLTVV.

The V and J genes are TRBV28 and TRBJ1-2, with D possibly matching TRBD1 (5 bases). From germline, CDR1 is MDHEN and CDR2 SYDVKM. V was cut by 7 bases and J by 5 bases, with 11 bases left in between. The CDR3 is 12 amino acids. This chain's CDR3 is CASTRRAYGYTF. As DNA, the CDR3 is TGTGCCAGCACCCGCAGGGCTTATGGCTACACCTTC.

This clone was picked up a small number of times. The chain couples TRBV10-3 to TRBJ1-2; 8 bases are a match to TRBD1. J gave up 2 bases and V 10 bases, and 6 bases lay outside the gene matches. The V gene's germline CDR1 is ENHRY and CDR2 SYGVKD. The CDR3 extends over 13 amino acids. This chain's CDR3 is CATRWTGNYGYTF. CDR3 in DNA: TGTGCCACCCGCTGGACAGGGAACTATGGCTACACCTTC.

V usage is TRBV6-1 and J usage is TRBJ1-1; a weak D match, TRBD1 (6 bases). This CDR3 region has 13 residues. Trimming stripped 6 bases from V and 3 bases from J, with 11 bases between. Germline-derived CDR1 and CDR2 are MNHNS and SASEGT. CDR3 loop: CASRRTVDTEAFF. The CDR3 region has the DNA TGTGCCAGCAGAAGGACAGTCGACACTGAAGCTTTCTTT.

Here the CDR3 reads CASSWGQGAKNIQYF. CDR3 DNA: TGCGCCAGCAGCTGGGGACAGGGGGCCAAAAACATTCAGTACTTC. The chain combines TRBV5-1 with TRBJ2-4; 10 bases map to TRBD1. Per germline, CDR1 SGHRS and CDR2 YFSETQ. This CDR3 has 15 amino acids. The V segment lost 3 bases and the J segment 1 base; nucleotides outside the gene matches: 1.

The genes are TRBV28 and TRBJ2-5, with a weak D call TRBD1 (6 bases). Per germline, CDR1 MDHEN and CDR2 SYDVKM. V was clipped by 6 bases and J by 3 bases, with 26 bases between them. The CDR3 runs to 18 residues. As DNA, the CDR3 is TGTGCCAGCAGCTTCGAAAAAAGGGGACATCGAGAGAAAGAGACCCAGTACTTC. Residues: CASSFEKRGHREKETQYF.

With respect to this clone: The same CDR3 arises from other DNA sequences in this sample as well. The genes are TRBV18 and TRBJ2-7, with D perhaps matching TRBD2 (5 bases). The CDR3 contains 13 residues. Trimming removed 0 bases at V and 5 bases at J, with 8 bases between. CDR1 is KGHSH and CDR2 is LQKENI in the germline V gene. DNA of the CDR3: TGTGCCAGCTCACCACCCGGGGTCCACGAGCAGTACTTC. It is translated as CASSPPGVHEQYF. Full variable domain (outside the CDR3, taken from reference TRBV18 and TRBJ2-7): NAGVMQNPRHLVRRRGQEARLRCSPMKGHSHVYWYRQLPEEGLKFMVYLQKENIIDESGMPKERFSAEFPKEGPSILRIQQVVRGDSAAYFCASSPPGVHEQYFGPGTRLTVT.

The chain joins TRBV6-1 to TRBJ2-2; D unresolved. CDR3 length: 14 residues. The V gene lost 0 bases and the J gene lost 6 bases, with 8 bases spanning the gap. Per the germline V gene, CDR1 is MNHNS and CDR2 is SASEGT. The chain's CDR3 is CASSEAVRAGELFF. The CDR3 DNA reads as TGTGCCAGCAGTGAAGCTGTGAGAGCCGGGGAGCTGTTTTTT.

J is TRBJ1-2 and V is TRBV7-9, with 7 bases that match TRBD1. The CDR3 is 15 amino acids. Germline CDR1 reads SEHNR; CDR2 reads FQNEAQ (reference sequence). Losses at the gene ends were 5 bases for V and 1 base for J; bases not matched to a gene: 7. CDR3 bases: TGTGCCAGCAGCCGATTGGACAGGATTAACTATGGCTACACCTTC. Amino acid sequence: CASSRLDRINYGYTF. The full variable domain, with the rest looked up from reference TRBV7-9 and TRBJ1-2, is DTGVSQNPRHKITKRGQNVTFRCDPISEHNRLYWYRQTLGQGPEFLTYFQNEAQLEKSRLLSDRFSAERPKGSFSTLEIQRTEQGDSAMYLCASSRLDRINYGYTFGSGTRLTVV.

The chain is built from TRBV7-6 and TRBJ2-2, with D possibly being TRBD2 (5 bases). V dropped 1 base and J dropped 8 bases, with 11 bases sitting between them. This CDR3 has 14 residues. The V gene's germline CDR1 is SGHVS and CDR2 FNYEAQ. CDR3: CASSLDPSGGELFF. The CDR3 DNA reads as TGTGCCAGCAGCTTAGACCCATCGGGGGGGGAGCTGTTTTTT.

V usage is TRBV6-6 and J usage is TRBJ1-2; the D gene is possibly TRBD1 (5 bases). The germline V gene has CDR1 MNHNY and CDR2 SVGAGI (reference sequence). This CDR3 has 16 amino acids. Trimming removed 2 bases from V and 4 bases from J, with 17 bases in between. CDR3 nucleotides: TGTGCCAGCAGTTACCCCGCGCCCGACAGTTTCTATGGCTACACCTTC. As protein: CASSYPAPDSFYGYTF.